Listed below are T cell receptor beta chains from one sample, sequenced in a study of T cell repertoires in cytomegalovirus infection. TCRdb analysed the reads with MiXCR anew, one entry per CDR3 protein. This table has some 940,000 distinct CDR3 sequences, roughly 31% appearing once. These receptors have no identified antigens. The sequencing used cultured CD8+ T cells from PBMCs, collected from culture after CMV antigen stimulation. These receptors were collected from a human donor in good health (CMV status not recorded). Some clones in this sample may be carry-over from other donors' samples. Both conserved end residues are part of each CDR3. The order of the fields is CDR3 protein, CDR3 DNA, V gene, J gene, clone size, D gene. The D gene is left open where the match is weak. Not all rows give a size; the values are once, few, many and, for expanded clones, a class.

CASSLGRDSQYEQYF	TGTGCCAGCAGCCTCGGGAGGGACAGCCAGTACGAGCAGTACTTC	TRBV5-5	TRBJ2-7	-	-
CASSQSTDTQYF	TGTGCCAGCAGCCAAAGCACAGATACGCAGTATTTT	TRBV7-8	TRBJ2-3	many	-
CASSGTGTYYGYTF	TGTGCCAGCAGCGGAACCGGGACTTACTATGGCTACACCTTC	TRBV7-9	TRBJ1-2	many	-
CASSFQGSGQPQHF	TGTGCCAGCAGTTTCCAGGGGTCAGGGCAGCCCCAGCATTTT	TRBV12-3/TRBV12-4	TRBJ1-5	many	-
CASSVAGTGINYGYTF	TGTGCCAGCAGCGTAGCCGGGACAGGAATTAACTATGGCTACACCTTC	TRBV5-4	TRBJ1-2	-	TRBD1
CASSEARSSGNTIYF	TGTGCCAGCAGTGAAGCGAGAAGCTCTGGAAACACCATATATTTT	TRBV6-1	TRBJ1-3	-	-
CASSIVTGVTEAFF	TGTGCCAGTAGTATAGTAACAGGGGTTACTGAAGCTTTCTTT	TRBV19	TRBJ1-1	-	TRBD1
CASSQEGLSLTDTQYF	TGTGCCAGCAGCCAAGAGGGCTTGAGCTTGACAGATACGCAGTATTTT	TRBV4-2	TRBJ2-3	few	-
CASSEARLMNTEAFF	TGTGCCAGCAGTGAAGCGCGACTTATGAACACTGAAGCTTTCTTT	TRBV6-1	TRBJ1-1	few	-
CASRDRVRVYEQYF	TGTGCCAGCAGGGACAGGGTCCGGGTTTACGAGCAGTACTTC	TRBV6-1	TRBJ2-7	-	TRBD1
CGRRGDYGYTF	TGCGGACGACGGGGAGACTATGGCTACACCTTC	TRBV20-1	TRBJ1-2	once	-
CASSYYSGGRGQPQHF	TGTGCCAGCAGTTACTACAGCGGGGGGCGAGGTCAGCCCCAGCATTTT	TRBV6-5	TRBJ1-5	few	-
CASSLVRGGGTDTQYF	TGTGCCAGCAGCTTAGTTCGCGGGGGGGGCACAGATACGCAGTATTTT	TRBV7-8	TRBJ2-3	many	TRBD2
CASSWTPGNGEQYF	TGTGCCAGCAGCTGGACCCCAGGTAACGGCGAGCAGTACTTC	TRBV5-8	TRBJ2-7	-	-
CASSFDTGELFF	TGTGCCAGCAGTTTCGACACCGGGGAGCTGTTTTTT	TRBV12-3/TRBV12-4	TRBJ2-2	many	-
CASSQGVGFGRNSPLHF	TGCGCCAGCAGCCAAGGTGTAGGGTTCGGTCGGAATTCACCCCTCCACTTT	TRBV4-3	TRBJ1-6	-	-
CASSLLSFQPGSYGANVLTF	TGTGCCAGCAGCTTATTAAGTTTTCAGCCAGGGAGTTATGGGGCCAACGTCCTGACTTTC	TRBV7-3	TRBJ2-6	-	-
CASSEPGANVLTF	TGTGCCAGCAGCGAACCTGGGGCCAACGTCCTGACTTTC	TRBV7-3	TRBJ2-6	few	-
CASSMAPFYETQYF	TGTGCCAGTAGTATGGCCCCATTTTACGAGACCCAGTACTTC	TRBV19	TRBJ2-5	-	-
CASSRSGQTTREAFF	TGCGCCAGCAGCCGATCAGGCCAGACAACACGTGAAGCTTTCTTT	TRBV4-3	TRBJ1-1	few	-
CSVAQRGTPYNEQFF	TGCAGCGTTGCCCAGCGGGGGACCCCCTACAATGAGCAGTTCTTC	TRBV29-1	TRBJ2-1	-	TRBD2
CASSPRTGNNEQFF	TGTGCCAGCAGTCCCCGGACAGGGAACAATGAGCAGTTCTTC	TRBV12-3/TRBV12-4	TRBJ2-1	many	TRBD1
CASSPPRALYGYTF	TGTGCCAGCAGCCCTCCCAGAGCCCTCTATGGCTACACCTTC	TRBV14	TRBJ1-2	-	-
CASSYLLSISLAGNNEQFF	TGTGCCAGCAGTTACCTACTTTCGATATCACTAGCGGGTAATAATGAGCAGTTCTTC	TRBV6-6	TRBJ2-1	many	TRBD2
CASSPGTSGGAVKTQYF	TGTGCCAGCAGTCCCGGGACTAGCGGGGGGGCCGTCAAGACCCAGTACTTC	TRBV27	TRBJ2-5	-	TRBD2
CASSLAEGLHEKLFF	TGTGCCAGCAGCTTAGCAGAAGGGCTTCATGAAAAACTGTTTTTT	TRBV7-6	TRBJ1-4	-	-
CASSLKGTPHENIQYF	TGTGCCAGCAGCTTAAAAGGGACCCCACATGAAAACATTCAGTACTTC	TRBV7-9	TRBJ2-4	few	-
CASSSDRVITPEQYF	TGTGCCAGCAGCTCGGACAGGGTTATCACTCCCGAGCAGTACTTC	TRBV7-2	TRBJ2-7	many	TRBD1
CASSLFGGAQPQHF	TGTGCCAGCAGTTTATTTGGGGGTGCTCAGCCCCAGCATTTT	TRBV27	TRBJ1-5	-	-
CATSSRAAVLVYGYTF	TGTGCCACCAGTTCCCGAGCGGCAGTCCTAGTCTATGGCTACACCTTC	TRBV24-1	TRBJ1-2	few	-
CASSLVDFSYEQYF	TGTGCCAGCAGCTTAGTTGATTTCTCCTACGAGCAGTACTTC	TRBV7-6	TRBJ2-7	many	-
CASSVGTGDTGELFF	TGTGCCAGCAGTGTCGGGACAGGGGACACCGGGGAGCTGTTTTTT	TRBV6-1	TRBJ2-2	few	TRBD1
CASSSGTDEKLFF	TGTGCCAGCAGCTCAGGGACAGATGAAAAACTGTTTTTT	TRBV5-3	TRBJ1-4	-	TRBD1
CASSLADRGQGYSPLHF	TGTGCCAGCAGCTTAGCAGATCGGGGGCAGGGTTATTCACCCCTCCACTTT	TRBV7-8	TRBJ1-6	few	-
CASKVGLGSNQPQHF	TGCGCCAGCAAGGTCGGGCTGGGGAGCAATCAGCCCCAGCATTTT	TRBV5-1	TRBJ1-5	-	-
CASSQANRGSGTEAFF	TGCGCCAGCAGCCAAGCAAATCGGGGCTCAGGGACTGAAGCTTTCTTT	TRBV4-1	TRBJ1-1	-	-
CASSSGGPTPHGYTF	TGTGCCAGCAGTTCGGGCGGTCCGACCCCACATGGCTACACCTTC	TRBV12-3/TRBV12-4	TRBJ1-2	once	-
CASSDYLNEQFF	TGTGCCAGCAGCGACTACCTCAACGAGCAGTTCTTC	TRBV27	TRBJ2-1	-	-